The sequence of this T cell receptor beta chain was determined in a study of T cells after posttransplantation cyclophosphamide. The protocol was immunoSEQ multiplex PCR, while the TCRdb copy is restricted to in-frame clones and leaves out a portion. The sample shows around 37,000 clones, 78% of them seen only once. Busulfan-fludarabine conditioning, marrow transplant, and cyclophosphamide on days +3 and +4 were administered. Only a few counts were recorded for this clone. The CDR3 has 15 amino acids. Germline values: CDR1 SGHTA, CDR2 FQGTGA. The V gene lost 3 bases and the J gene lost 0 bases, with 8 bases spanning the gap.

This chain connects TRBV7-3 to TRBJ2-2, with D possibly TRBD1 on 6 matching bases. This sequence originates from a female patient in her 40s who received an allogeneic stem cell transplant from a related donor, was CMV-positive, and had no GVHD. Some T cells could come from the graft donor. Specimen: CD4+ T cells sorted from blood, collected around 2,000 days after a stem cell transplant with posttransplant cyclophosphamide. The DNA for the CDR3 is TGTGCCAGCAGCTTGAGGGGGACGAACACCGGGGAGCTGTTTTTT. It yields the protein CASSLRGTNTGELFF.